A selection of T cell receptor beta chains follows, all from one sample in a study of monozygotic twins with inflammatory bowel disease. TCRdb derives one entry per CDR3 protein from the 5' RACE reads, leaving out DNA. The repertoire table contains some 440,000 distinct CDR3 sequences. What was sequenced was blood. The receptors stem from a human donor with ulcerative colitis or Crohn's disease, or a healthy co-twin of an affected twin (not recorded which). Each CDR3 is given with its conserved first and last residue.

CDR3	J	V	length
CSAREGLAGGYDEQFF	TRBJ2-1	TRBV20-1	16
CASSVAGRGSYNEQFF	TRBJ2-1	TRBV9	16
CASRRTGIPYEQYF	TRBJ2-7	TRBV6-2/TRBV6-3	14
CASSLELAGDRQYF	TRBJ2-7	TRBV27	14
CASIQNTGELFF	TRBJ2-2	TRBV28	12
CASSSRPSYEQYF	TRBJ2-7	TRBV7-8	13
CASSPPDRDNEQFF	TRBJ2-1	TRBV5-6	14
CASSLAGLANTGELFF	TRBJ2-2	TRBV7-2	16
CASSETTGNTGELFF	TRBJ2-2	TRBV2	15
CASGINRGQNSPLHF	TRBJ1-6	TRBV7-8	15
CASSVGALNTGELFF	TRBJ2-2	TRBV9	15
CASRRPGQASGNTIYF	TRBJ1-3	TRBV7-2	16
CASSSSLVGAVTDTQYF	TRBJ2-3	TRBV5-1	17
CASSAGQEGYEQYF	TRBJ2-7	TRBV5-1	14
CATSSPVGQGVLQPQHF	TRBJ1-5	TRBV15	17
CASSVQGGVHEQYF	TRBJ2-7	TRBV7-6	14
CASSRTGQGTDTQYF	TRBJ2-3	TRBV5-1	15
CASSLLAGLDQETQYF	TRBJ2-5	TRBV7-2	16
CASSSPWRGGGQETQYF	TRBJ2-5	TRBV11-1	17
CASSFPGNQQFF	TRBJ2-1	TRBV12-3/TRBV12-4	12
CASSQRLAGGSTDTQYF	TRBJ2-3	TRBV4-2	17
CASSFGGRGTEAFF	TRBJ1-1	TRBV7-2	14
CASSQGAGTYEQYF	TRBJ2-7	TRBV4-2	14
CASSFGDSNEKLFF	TRBJ1-4	TRBV12-3/TRBV12-4	14
CASSRVSGTLNEQFF	TRBJ2-1	TRBV5-5	15
CSARDRLRTGGRKETQYF	TRBJ2-5	TRBV20-1	18
CASSSRLGGTDTQYF	TRBJ2-3	TRBV7-2	15
CSASRVAGAPDTQYF	TRBJ2-3	TRBV20-1	15
CASSYSGTENEKLFF	TRBJ1-4	TRBV6-5	15
CASSLNSGLGEKLFF	TRBJ1-4	TRBV5-1	15
CASSFTGTFTYNEQFF	TRBJ2-1	TRBV7-2	16
CASSLRDGYTF	TRBJ1-2	TRBV4-2	11
CASKGDEGQPQHF	TRBJ1-5	TRBV12-3/TRBV12-4	13
CASRWEGNTEAFF	TRBJ1-1	TRBV6-1	13
CASSYAPYQPQHF	TRBJ1-5	TRBV6-5	13
CASSSRLSNYGYTF	TRBJ1-2	TRBV7-9	14
CASSSLSGTSGPNGAGELFF	TRBJ2-2	TRBV7-8	20
CASSGSGPNTEAFF	TRBJ1-1	TRBV7-9	14
CSAPPGGSYNEQFF	TRBJ2-1	TRBV20-1	14
CSTGNTDTQYF	TRBJ2-3	TRBV29-1	11